This T cell receptor (beta chain) originates from a study of cytotoxic CD8 clonotypes in ibrutinib-treated CLL. Study in general: Among responders, roughly 25 were partial and 2 complete; after median about 72 months, around 14 stayed remitted and some 12 progressed. Study results and limitations: Clonality was elevated at ibrutinib response and had returned toward baseline at progression.

Trimming shortened V by 1 base and J by 1 base, and 8 bases separated the two germline ends. The CDR3 is 14 amino acids. Looked up from germline, CDR1 is SGHRS and CDR2 is YFSETQ. Target depth was 1 in 200,000 to 1 in 1 million T cells, about 10x per clonotype. Some clones are missing from TCRdb's copy, which holds only in-frame ones; the method was immunoSEQ multiplex PCR. The sample lists roughly 190,000 clones; over 55% were seen once. Concerning this clone itself: Antigen specificity is unknown. The same CDR3 also results from other DNA sequences found in this sample.

V usage is TRBV5-1 and J usage is TRBJ2-5; TRBD1 might be the D (5 bases). This clonotype was obtained from a human donor with chronic lymphocytic leukemia. This material consisted of PBMCs, taken after 24 months of ibrutinib treatment. CDR3 in DNA: TGCGCCAGCAGCTTGCAGGGCGCCCAAGAGACCCAGTACTTC. It yields the protein CASSLQGAQETQYF.